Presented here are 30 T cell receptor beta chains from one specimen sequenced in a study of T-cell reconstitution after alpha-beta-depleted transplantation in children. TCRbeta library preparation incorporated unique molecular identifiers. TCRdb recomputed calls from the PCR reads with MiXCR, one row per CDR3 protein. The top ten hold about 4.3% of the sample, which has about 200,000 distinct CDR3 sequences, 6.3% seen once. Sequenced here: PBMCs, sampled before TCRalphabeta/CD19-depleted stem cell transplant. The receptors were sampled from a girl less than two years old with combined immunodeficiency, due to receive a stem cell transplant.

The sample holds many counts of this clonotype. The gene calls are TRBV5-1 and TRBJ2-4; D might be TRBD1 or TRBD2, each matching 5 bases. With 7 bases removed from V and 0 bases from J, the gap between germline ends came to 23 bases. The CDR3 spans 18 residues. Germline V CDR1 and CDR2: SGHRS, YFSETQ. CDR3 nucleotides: TGCGCCAGCCACGAGGGGTCGATCGGCGGACTAGCCAAAAACATTCAGTACTTC. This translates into CASHEGSIGGLAKNIQYF.

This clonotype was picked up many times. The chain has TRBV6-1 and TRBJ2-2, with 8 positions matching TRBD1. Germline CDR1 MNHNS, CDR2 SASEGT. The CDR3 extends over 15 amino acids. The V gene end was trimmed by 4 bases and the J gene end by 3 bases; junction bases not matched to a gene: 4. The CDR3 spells CASSVNRGYTGELFF. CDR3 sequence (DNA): TGTGCCAGCAGTGTGAACAGGGGGTACACCGGGGAGCTGTTTTTT.

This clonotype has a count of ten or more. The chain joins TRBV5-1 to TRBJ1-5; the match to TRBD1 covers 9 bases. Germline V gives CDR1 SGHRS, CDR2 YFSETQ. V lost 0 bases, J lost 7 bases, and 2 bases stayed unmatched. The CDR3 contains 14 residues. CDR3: CASSLGQGGQPQHF. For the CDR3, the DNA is TGCGCCAGCAGCTTGGGACAGGGGGGACAGCCCCAGCATTTT.

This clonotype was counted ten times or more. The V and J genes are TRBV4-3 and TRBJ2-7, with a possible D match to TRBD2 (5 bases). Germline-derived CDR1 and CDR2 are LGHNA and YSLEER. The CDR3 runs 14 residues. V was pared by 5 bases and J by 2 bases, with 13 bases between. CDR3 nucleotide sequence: TGCGCCAGCAGCAACCAACGGGGTGCCTACGAGCAGTACTTC. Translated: CASSNQRGAYEQYF.

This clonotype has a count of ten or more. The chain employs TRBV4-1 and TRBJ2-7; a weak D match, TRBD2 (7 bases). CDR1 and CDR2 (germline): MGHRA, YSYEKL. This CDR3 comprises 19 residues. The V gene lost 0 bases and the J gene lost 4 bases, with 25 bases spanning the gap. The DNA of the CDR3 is TGCGCCAGCAGCCAAGAAAATCATGTGCGGATGCGGGGGCGGTACGAGCAGTACTTC. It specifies CASSQENHVRMRGRYEQYF.

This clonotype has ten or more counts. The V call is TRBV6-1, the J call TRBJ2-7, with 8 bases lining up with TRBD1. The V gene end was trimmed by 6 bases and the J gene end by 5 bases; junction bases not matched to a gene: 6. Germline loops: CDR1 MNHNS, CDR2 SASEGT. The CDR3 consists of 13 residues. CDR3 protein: CASRRDRTNEQYF. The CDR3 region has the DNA TGTGCCAGCAGGAGGGACAGGACAAACGAGCAGTACTTC.

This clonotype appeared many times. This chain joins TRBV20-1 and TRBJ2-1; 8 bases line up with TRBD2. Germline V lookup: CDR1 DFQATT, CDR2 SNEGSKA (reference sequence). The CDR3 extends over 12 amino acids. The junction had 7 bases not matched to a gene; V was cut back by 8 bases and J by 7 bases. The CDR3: CSRSGRENEQFF. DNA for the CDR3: TGCAGTCGGAGCGGGAGAGAAAATGAGCAGTTCTTC.

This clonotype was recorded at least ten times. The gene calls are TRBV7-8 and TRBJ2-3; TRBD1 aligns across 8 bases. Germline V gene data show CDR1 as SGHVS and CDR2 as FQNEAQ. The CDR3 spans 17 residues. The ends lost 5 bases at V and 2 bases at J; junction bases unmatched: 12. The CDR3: CASSEELRGRATDTQYF. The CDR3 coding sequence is TGTGCCAGCAGCGAAGAACTCAGGGGGCGGGCCACAGATACGCAGTATTTT.

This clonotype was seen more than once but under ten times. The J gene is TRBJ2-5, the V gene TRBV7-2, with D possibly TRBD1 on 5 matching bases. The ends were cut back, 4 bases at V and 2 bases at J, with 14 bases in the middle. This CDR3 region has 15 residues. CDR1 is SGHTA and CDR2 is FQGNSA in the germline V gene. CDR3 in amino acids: CASSSRQGEQETQYF. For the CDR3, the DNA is TGTGCCAGCAGCTCTCGGCAGGGCGAGCAAGAGACCCAGTACTTC.

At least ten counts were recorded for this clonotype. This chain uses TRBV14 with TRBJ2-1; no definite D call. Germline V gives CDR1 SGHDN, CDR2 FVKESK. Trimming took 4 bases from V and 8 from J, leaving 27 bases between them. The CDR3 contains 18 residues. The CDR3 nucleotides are TGTGCCAGCAGCCCTTCCCCTCACACTACTAAATTTTGGGATGAGCAGTTCTTC. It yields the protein CASSPSPHTTKFWDEQFF.

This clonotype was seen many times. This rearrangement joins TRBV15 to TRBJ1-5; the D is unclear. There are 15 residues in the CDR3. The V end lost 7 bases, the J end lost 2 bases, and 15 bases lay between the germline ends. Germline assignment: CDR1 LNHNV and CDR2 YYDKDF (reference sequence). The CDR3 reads CATKLGRMGNQPQHF. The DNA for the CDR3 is TGTGCCACCAAATTAGGACGGATGGGCAATCAGCCCCAGCATTTT.

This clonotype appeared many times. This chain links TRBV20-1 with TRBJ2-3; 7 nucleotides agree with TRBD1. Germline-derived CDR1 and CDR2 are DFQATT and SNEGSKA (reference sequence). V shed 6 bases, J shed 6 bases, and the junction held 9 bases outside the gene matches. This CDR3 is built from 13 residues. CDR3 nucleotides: TGCAGTGCCCGAGGGGGCCTAAGGGATACGCAGTATTTT. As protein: CSARGGLRDTQYF.

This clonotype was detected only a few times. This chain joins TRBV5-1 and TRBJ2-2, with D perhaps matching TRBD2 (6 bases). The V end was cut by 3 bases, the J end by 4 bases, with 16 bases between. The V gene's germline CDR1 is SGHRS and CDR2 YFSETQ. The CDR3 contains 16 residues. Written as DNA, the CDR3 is TGCGCCAGCAGCTGGGGAGACGGGGAGGCCACCGGGGAGCTGTTTTTT. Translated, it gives CASSWGDGEATGELFF.

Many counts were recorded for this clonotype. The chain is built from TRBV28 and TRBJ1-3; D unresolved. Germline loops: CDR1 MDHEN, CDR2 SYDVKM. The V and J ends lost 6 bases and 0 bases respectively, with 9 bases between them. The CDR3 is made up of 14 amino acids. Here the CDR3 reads CASSILSSGNTIYF. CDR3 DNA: TGTGCCAGCAGCATACTCAGCTCTGGAAACACCATATATTTT.

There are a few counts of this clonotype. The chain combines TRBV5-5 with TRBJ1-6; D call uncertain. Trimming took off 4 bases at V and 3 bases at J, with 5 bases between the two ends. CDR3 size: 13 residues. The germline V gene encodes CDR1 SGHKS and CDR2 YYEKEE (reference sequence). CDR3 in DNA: TGTGCCAGCAGCCCGAACTATAATTCACCCCTCCACTTT. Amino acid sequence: CASSPNYNSPLHF.

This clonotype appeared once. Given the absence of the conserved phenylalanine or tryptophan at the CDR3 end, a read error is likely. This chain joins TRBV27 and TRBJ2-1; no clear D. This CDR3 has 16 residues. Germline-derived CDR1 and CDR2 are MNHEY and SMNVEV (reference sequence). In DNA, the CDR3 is TGTCCCAGCAGTTTTATTTACCTGAGCTCCTACAATGAGCAGTTCTGC. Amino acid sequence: CPSSFIYLSSYNEQFC.

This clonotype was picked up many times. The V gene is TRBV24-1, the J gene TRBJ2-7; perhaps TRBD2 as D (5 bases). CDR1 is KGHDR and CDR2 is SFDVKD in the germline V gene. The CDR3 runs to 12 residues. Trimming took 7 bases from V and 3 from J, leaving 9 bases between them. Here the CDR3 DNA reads TGTGCCACCAGCCTTGAGGGCTACGAGCAGTACTTC. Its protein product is CATSLEGYEQYF.

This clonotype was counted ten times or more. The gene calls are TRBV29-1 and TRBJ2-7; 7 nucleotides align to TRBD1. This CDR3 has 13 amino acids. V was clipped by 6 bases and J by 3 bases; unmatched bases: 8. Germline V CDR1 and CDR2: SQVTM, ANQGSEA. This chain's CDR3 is CSVADRALYEQYF. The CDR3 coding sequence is TGCAGCGTAGCCGACAGGGCCCTCTACGAGCAGTACTTC.

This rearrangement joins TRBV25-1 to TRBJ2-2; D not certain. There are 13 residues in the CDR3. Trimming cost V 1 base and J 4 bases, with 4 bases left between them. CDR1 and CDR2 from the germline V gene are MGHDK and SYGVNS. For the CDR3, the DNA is TGTGCCAGCAGTGAATCCCTCACCGGGGAGCTGTTTTTT. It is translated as CASSESLTGELFF.

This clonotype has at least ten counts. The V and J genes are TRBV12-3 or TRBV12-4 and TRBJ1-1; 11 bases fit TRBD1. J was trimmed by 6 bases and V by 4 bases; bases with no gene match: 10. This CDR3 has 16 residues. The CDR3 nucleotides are TGTGCCAGCAGTTCGGGACAGGGGGAGGTTGGCGCTGAAGCTTTCTTT. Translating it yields CASSSGQGEVGAEAFF.

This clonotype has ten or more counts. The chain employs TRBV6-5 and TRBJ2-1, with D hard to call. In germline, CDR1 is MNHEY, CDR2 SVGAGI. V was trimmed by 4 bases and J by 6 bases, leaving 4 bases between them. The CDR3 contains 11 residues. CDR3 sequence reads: CASSFFNEQFF. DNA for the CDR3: TGTGCCAGCAGTTTTTTCAATGAGCAGTTCTTC.

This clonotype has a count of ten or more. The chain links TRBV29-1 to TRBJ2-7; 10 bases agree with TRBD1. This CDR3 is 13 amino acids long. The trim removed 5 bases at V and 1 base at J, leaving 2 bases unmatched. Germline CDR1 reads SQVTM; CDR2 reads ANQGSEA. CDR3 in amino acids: CSVRTGGSYEQYF. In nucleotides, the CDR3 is TGCAGCGTTCGGACAGGGGGGTCCTACGAGCAGTACTTC.

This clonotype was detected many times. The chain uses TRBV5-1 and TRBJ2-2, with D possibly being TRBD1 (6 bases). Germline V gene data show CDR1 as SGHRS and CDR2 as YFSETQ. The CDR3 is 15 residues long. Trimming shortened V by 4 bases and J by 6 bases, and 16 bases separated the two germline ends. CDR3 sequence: CASSPGTLKAGELFF. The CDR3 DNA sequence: TGCGCCAGCAGCCCCGGGACACTCAAGGCCGGGGAGCTGTTTTTT. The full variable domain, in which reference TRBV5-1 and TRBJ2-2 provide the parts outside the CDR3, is KAGVTQTPRYLIKTRGQQVTLSCSPISGHRSVSWYQQTPGQGLQFLFEYFSETQRNKGNFPGRFSGRQFSNSRSEMNVSTLELGDSALYLCASSPGTLKAGELFFGEGSRLTVL.

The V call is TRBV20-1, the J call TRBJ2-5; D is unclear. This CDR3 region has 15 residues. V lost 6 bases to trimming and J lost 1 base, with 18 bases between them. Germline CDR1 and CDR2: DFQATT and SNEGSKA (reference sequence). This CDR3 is CSARPGPGLQETQYF. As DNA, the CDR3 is TGCAGTGCGAGACCGGGTCCGGGCCTCCAAGAGACCCAGTACTTC.

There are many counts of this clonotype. CDR3 coding DNA: TGTGCCAGCAGTTACTCAGCGCGGGTCGGCACAGATACGCAGTATTTT. This translates into CASSYSARVGTDTQYF. V gene TRBV6-5 combines with J gene TRBJ2-3; tentatively, D is TRBD2 (5 bases). Deletions cut 0 bases from V and 1 base from J, with 11 bases between. The germline CDR1 and CDR2 sequences are MNHEY and SVGAGI. The CDR3 is 16 residues long.

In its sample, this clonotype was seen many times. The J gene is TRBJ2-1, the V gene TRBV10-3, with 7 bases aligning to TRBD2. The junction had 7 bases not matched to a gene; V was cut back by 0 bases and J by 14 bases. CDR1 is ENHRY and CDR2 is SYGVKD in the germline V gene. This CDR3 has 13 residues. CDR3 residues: CAISESGLVLEFF. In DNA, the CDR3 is TGTGCCATCAGTGAGTCTGGACTAGTTCTGGAGTTCTTC.

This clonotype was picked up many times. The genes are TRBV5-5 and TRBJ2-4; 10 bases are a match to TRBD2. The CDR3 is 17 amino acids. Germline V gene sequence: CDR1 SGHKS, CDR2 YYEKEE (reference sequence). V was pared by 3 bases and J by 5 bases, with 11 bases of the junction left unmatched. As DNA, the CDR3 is TGTGCCAGCAGCTCCTATACTAGCGGGGTCGGGGAAAACATTCAGTACTTC. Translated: CASSSYTSGVGENIQYF.

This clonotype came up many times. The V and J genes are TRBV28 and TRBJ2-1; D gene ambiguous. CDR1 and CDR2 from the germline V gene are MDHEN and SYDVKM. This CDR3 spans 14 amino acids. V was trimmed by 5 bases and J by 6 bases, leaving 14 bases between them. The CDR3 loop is CASSPSIGINEQFF. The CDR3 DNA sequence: TGTGCCAGCAGTCCCTCGATTGGAATCAATGAGCAGTTCTTC.

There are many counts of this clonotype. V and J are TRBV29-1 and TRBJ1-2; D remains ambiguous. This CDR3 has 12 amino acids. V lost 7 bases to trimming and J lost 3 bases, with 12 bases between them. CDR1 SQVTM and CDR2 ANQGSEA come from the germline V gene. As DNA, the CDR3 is TGCAGCGCCGGACCAGGAGACTATGGCTACACCTTC. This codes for CSAGPGDYGYTF.

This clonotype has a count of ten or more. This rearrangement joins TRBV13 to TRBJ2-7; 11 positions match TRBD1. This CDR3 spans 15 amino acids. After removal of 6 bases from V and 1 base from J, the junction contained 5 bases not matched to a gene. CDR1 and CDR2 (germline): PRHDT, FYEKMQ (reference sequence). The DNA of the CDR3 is TGTGCCAGCAGTCGGACAGGGGGCGGTTCCTACGAGCAGTACTTC. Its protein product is CASSRTGGGSYEQYF. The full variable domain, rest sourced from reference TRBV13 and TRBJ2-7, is AAGVIQSPRHLIKEKRETATLKCYPIPRHDTVYWYQQGPGQDPQFLISFYEKMQSDKGSIPDRFSAQQFSDYHSELNMSSLELGDSALYFCASSRTGGGSYEQYFGPGTRLTVT.